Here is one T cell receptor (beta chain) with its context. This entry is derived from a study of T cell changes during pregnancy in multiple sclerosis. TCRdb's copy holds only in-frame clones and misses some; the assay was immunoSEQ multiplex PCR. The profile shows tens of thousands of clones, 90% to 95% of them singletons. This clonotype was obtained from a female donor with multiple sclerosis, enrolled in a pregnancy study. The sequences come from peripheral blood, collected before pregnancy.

The CDR3 DNA is TGTGCCATCAGTGAGTCGGGGGGTAGGTGGCAGTACTTC. Translating gives CAISESGGRWQYF. The chain is built from TRBV10-3 and TRBJ2-7; D is possibly TRBD2 (6 bases). Germline V gives CDR1 ENHRY, CDR2 SYGVKD. Trimming took 0 bases from V and 9 from J, leaving 12 bases between them. This CDR3 is 13 amino acids long.